One and the same sample provided the 2 T cell receptor beta chains below, sequenced in a study of patients and donors after allogeneic stem cell transplantation. TCRdb re-analysed the RT-PCR reads in MiXCR, keeping a single row per CDR3 protein. This sample has 150,000 to 200,000 distinct CDR3 sequences, with about a quarter found just once. The material sequenced was blood, either unsorted or a sorted T cell fraction (not recorded which). The receptors originated from a human donor who was either an allogeneic HSCT recipient or a stem cell or donor lymphocyte infusion donor (not recorded which). It is not recorded whose cells these are; they may come from a transplant donor.

This clonotype was picked up many times. The genes are TRBV12-3 or TRBV12-4 and TRBJ2-7; D gene ambiguous. V lost 3 bases to trimming and J lost 2 bases, with 5 bases between them. The CDR3 extends over 12 amino acids. For the CDR3, the DNA is TGTGCCAGCAGTTTTTATCCCTACGAGCAGTACTTC. Amino acids: CASSFYPYEQYF.

This clonotype was counted only a few times. The genes are TRBV6-1 and TRBJ2-3; D is uncertain. CDR1 is MNHNS, CDR2 SASEGT, per germline. The CDR3 sequence is 16 residues long. V shed 6 bases and J shed 1 base, with 17 bases lying between them. CDR3 in DNA: TGTGCCAGCAGCGGCGAATTACCGCTGGGCACAGATACGCAGTATTTT. Its translation is CASSGELPLGTDTQYF.